This record covers a single T cell receptor beta chain. The data originate from a study of blood T cell repertoires in COVID-19. Study information: Material from acute and convalescent COVID-19 was sourced from the United States, Italy and Spain.

The method was immunoSEQ multiplex PCR; TCRdb's version includes in-frame clones alone and lacks a portion of them. The sample includes over 150,000 clones, under 80% seen only once; the top ten take roughly 2.8%. The sequenced sample consisted of peripheral blood. The TCR sequence derives from a man aged 65 to 79 with acute or convalescent COVID-19.

CDR3: CASSYSGAHNEQFF. CDR3 bases: TGTGCCAGCAGTTACTCGGGGGCCCACAATGAGCAGTTCTTC. V gene TRBV6-5 combines with J gene TRBJ2-1; D is possibly TRBD1 (6 bases). The CDR3 runs 14 residues. V lost 0 bases to trimming and J lost 5 bases, with 8 bases between them. The V gene's germline CDR1 is MNHEY and CDR2 SVGAGI.